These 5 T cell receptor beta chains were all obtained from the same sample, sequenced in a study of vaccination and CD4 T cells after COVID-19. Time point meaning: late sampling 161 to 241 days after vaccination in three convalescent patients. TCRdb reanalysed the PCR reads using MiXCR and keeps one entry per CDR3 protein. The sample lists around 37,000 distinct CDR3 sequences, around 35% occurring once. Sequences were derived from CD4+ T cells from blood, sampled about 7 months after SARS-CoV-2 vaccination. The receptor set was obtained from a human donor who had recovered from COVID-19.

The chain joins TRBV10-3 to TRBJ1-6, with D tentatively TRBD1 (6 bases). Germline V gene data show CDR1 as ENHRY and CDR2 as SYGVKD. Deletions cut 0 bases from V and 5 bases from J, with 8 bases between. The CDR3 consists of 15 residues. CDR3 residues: CAISESGGDNSPLHF. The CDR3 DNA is TGTGCCATCAGTGAGTCAGGGGGAGATAATTCACCCCTCCACTTT.

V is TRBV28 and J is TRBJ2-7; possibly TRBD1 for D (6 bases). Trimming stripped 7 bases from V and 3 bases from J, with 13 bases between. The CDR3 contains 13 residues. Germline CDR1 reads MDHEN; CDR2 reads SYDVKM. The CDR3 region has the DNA TGTGCCAGCATGGGACAAGTACACTACGAGCAGTACTTC. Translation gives CASMGQVHYEQYF. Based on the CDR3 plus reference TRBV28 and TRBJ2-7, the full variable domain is DVKVTQSSRYLVKRTGEKVFLECVQDMDHENMFWYRQDPGLGLRLIYFSYDVKMKEKGDIPEGYSVSREKKERFSLILESASTNQTSMYLCASMGQVHYEQYFGPGTRLTVT.

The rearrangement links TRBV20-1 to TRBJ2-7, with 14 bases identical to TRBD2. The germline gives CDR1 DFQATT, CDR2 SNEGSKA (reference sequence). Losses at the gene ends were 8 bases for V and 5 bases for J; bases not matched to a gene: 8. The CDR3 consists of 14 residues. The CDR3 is CSSGLAGAWDEQYF. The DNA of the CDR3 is TGCAGTTCGGGACTAGCGGGAGCGTGGGACGAGCAGTACTTC.

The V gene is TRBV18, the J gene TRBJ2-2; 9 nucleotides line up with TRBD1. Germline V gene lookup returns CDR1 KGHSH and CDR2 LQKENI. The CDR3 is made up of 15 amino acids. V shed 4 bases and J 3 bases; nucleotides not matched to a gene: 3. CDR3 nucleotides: TGTGCCAGCTCACGAGGACAGGGGTACACCGGGGAGCTGTTTTTT. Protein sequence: CASSRGQGYTGELFF.

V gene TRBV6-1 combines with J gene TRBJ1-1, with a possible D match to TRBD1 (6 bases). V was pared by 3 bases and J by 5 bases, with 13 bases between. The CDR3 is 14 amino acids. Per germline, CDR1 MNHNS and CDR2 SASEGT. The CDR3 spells CASSEGGWGTEAFF. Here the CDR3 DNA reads TGTGCCAGCAGTGAGGGGGGCTGGGGAACTGAAGCTTTCTTT.